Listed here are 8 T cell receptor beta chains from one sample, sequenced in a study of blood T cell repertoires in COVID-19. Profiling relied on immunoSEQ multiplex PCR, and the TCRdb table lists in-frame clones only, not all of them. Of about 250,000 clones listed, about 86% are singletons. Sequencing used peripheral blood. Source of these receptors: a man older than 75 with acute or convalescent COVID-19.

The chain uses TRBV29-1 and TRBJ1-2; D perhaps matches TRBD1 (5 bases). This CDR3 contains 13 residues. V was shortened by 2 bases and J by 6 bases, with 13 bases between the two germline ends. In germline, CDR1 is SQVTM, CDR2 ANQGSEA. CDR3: CSVETLTANGYTF. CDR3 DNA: TGCAGCGTTGAAACCCTGACAGCCAATGGCTACACCTTC.

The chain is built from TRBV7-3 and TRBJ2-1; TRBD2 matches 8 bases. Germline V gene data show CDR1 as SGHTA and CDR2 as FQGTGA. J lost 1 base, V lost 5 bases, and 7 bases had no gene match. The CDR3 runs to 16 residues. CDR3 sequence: CASSPVAGRSYNEQFF. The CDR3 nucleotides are TGTGCCAGCAGCCCTGTAGCGGGACGGTCCTACAATGAGCAGTTCTTC.

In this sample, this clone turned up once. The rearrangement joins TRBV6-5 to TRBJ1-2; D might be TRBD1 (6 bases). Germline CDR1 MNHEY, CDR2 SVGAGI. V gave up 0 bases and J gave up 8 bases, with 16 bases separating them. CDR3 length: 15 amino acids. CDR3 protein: CASSYSNRAREGYTF. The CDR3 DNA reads TGTGCCAGCAGTTACTCGAACAGGGCCCGGGAAGGCTACACCTTC.

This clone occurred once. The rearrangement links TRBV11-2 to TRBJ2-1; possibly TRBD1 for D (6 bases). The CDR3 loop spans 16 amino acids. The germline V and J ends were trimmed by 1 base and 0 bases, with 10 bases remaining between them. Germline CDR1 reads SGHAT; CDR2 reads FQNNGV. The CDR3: CASSLGTGPSYNEQFF. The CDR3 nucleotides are TGTGCCAGCAGCTTAGGCACAGGGCCCTCCTACAATGAGCAGTTCTTC.

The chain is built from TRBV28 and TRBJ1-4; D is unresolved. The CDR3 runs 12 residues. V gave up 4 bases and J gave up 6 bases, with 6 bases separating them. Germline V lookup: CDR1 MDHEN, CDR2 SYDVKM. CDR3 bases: TGTGCCAGCAGTTCCTCTTATGAAAAACTGTTTTTT. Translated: CASSSSYEKLFF.

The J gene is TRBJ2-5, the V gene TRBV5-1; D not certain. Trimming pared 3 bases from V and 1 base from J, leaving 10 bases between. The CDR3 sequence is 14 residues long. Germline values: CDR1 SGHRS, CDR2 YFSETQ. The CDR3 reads CASSSAPPQETQYF. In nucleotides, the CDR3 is TGCGCCAGCAGCTCCGCGCCCCCCCAAGAGACCCAGTACTTC. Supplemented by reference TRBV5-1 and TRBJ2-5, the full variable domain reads KAGVTQTPRYLIKTRGQQVTLSCSPISGHRSVSWYQQTPGQGLQFLFEYFSETQRNKGNFPGRFSGRQFSNSRSEMNVSTLELGDSALYLCASSSAPPQETQYFGPGTRLLVL.

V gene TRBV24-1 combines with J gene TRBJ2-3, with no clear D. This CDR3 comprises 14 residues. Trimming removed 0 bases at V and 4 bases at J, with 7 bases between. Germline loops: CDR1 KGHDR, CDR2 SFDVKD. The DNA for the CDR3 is TGTGCCACCAGTGATTTGAAACTTTCAGATACGCAGTATTTT. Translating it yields CATSDLKLSDTQYF.

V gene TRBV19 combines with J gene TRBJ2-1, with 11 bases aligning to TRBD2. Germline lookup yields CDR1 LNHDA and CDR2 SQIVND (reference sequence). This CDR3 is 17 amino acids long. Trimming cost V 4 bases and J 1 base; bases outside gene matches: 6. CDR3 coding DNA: TGTGCCAGTAGTACCCATGGGACTAGCGGTTCCTACAATGAGCAGTTCTTC. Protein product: CASSTHGTSGSYNEQFF. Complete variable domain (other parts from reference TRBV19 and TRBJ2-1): DGGITQSPKYLFRKEGQNVTLSCEQNLNHDAMYWYRQDPGQGLRLIYYSQIVNDFQKGDIAEGYSVSREKKESFPLTVTSAQKNPTAFYLCASSTHGTSGSYNEQFFGPGTRLTVL.